These 7 T cell receptor beta chains were sequenced from one sample in a study of cytomegalovirus exposure and HLA in healthy donors. Method: immunoSEQ multiplex PCR; TCRdb's copy keeps in-frame clones and lacks some. The table shows around 190,000 clones, with about 81% occurring only once. Material: PBMCs. The origin of the receptors is a woman aged 25 to 39 in good health and CMV-seronegative.

The V and J genes are TRBV4-1 and TRBJ2-3, with 8 positions matching TRBD2. In germline, CDR1 is MGHRA, CDR2 YSYEKL. This CDR3 comprises 15 residues. Trimming took 4 bases from V and 2 from J; bases not matched to a gene: 5. This CDR3 reads CASSPPLAVTDTQYF. In DNA form, the CDR3 reads TGCGCCAGCAGCCCGCCACTAGCGGTCACAGATACGCAGTATTTT.

V usage is TRBV28 and J usage is TRBJ1-2; D is ambiguous. The length of the CDR3 is 12 residues. Per the germline V gene, CDR1 is MDHEN and CDR2 is SYDVKM. V was pared by 7 bases and J by 1 base, with 7 bases between. The CDR3 loop reads CASIEGNYGYTF. The DNA of the CDR3 is TGTGCCAGCATTGAGGGTAACTATGGCTACACCTTC.

This chain connects TRBV29-1 to TRBJ1-4, with 7 bases matching TRBD1. Germline V lookup: CDR1 SQVTM, CDR2 ANQGSEA. The J segment lost 8 bases and the V segment lost 2 bases, leaving 2 bases of the junction unmatched. This CDR3 region has 12 residues. For the CDR3, the DNA is TGCAGCGTTGAAACAGGGGAGGAAAAACTGTTTTTT. It specifies CSVETGEEKLFF.

The chain combines TRBV21-1 with TRBJ1-5. TRBV21-1 is labeled a pseudogene. The CDR3 runs 22 residues. This CDR3 reads CASSKAQTPGELGPDSNQPQHF. The DNA for the CDR3 is TGTGCCAGCAGCAAAGCGCAGACACCGGGGGAATTGGGGCCAGATAGCAATCAGCCCCAGCATTTT.

The rearrangement uses TRBV29-1 and TRBJ2-2; D is possibly TRBD1 (6 bases). This CDR3 is 12 amino acids long. The ends were cut back, 8 bases at V and 1 base at J, with 8 bases in the middle. Germline V CDR1 and CDR2: SQVTM, ANQGSEA. In DNA, the CDR3 is TGCAGCAAACAGGGGAACACCGGGGAGCTGTTTTTT. This translates into CSKQGNTGELFF.

The rearrangement joins TRBV12-5 to TRBJ2-3; TRBD2 aligns across 12 bases. The CDR3 is made up of 16 amino acids. The trim removed 5 bases at V and 3 bases at J, leaving 6 bases unmatched. Germline V gene sequence: CDR1 LGHNT, CDR2 FRNRAP. The chain's CDR3 is CASGAPSGGVTDTQYF. The CDR3 nucleotides read TGTGCTAGTGGTGCACCTAGCGGGGGGGTGACAGATACGCAGTATTTT. Together with reference TRBV12-5 and TRBJ2-3, the CDR3 gives the full variable domain: DARVTQTPRHKVTEMGQEVTMRCQPILGHNTVFWYRQTMMQGLELLAYFRNRAPLDDSGMPKDRFSAEMPDATLATLKIQPSEPRDSAVYFCASGAPSGGVTDTQYFGPGTRLTVL.

A few counts support this clone. The V gene is TRBV27, the J gene TRBJ2-7; 7 bases align to TRBD1. After removal of 2 bases from V and 3 bases from J, the junction contained 25 bases not matched to a gene. CDR1 and CDR2 (germline): MNHEY, SMNVEV (reference sequence). The CDR3 covers 21 residues. The CDR3 sequence is CASSLNPTSGTANLLHYEQYF. The CDR3 DNA is TGTGCCAGCAGTTTAAACCCCACATCCGGGACAGCGAATCTCCTCCACTACGAGCAGTACTTC.